The 2 T cell receptor beta chains listed next were all sequenced from one sample in a study of cytomegalovirus exposure and HLA in healthy donors. In the PCR, 60 Vbeta and 13 Jbeta primers were used. Profiling relied on immunoSEQ multiplex PCR, and the TCRdb table lists in-frame clones only, not all of them. This sample's table has roughly 220,000 clones. Sequences were obtained from PBMCs. These receptors were taken from a girl aged 2 to 9 in good health and CMV-seropositive.

The chain joins TRBV28 to TRBJ2-7; 9 nucleotides line up with TRBD2. This CDR3 has 19 amino acids. V lost 3 bases and J lost 0; bases outside the gene matches: 15. Germline V gene sequence: CDR1 MDHEN, CDR2 SYDVKM. Written as DNA, the CDR3 is TGTGCCAGCAGTTTCCCCAAGACTAGCGGCACAGACTCCTCCTACGAGCAGTACTTC. It yields the protein CASSFPKTSGTDSSYEQYF.

The chain joins TRBV7-2 to TRBJ1-1; a weak D match, TRBD1 (6 bases). Trimming pared 4 bases from V and 5 bases from J, leaving 14 bases between. Germline-derived CDR1 and CDR2 are SGHTA and FQGNSA. The CDR3 runs to 14 residues. CDR3 DNA sequence: TGTGCCAGCAGCTCCCGAACAGGGAAAACTGAAGCTTTCTTT. This sequence encodes CASSSRTGKTEAFF.